This T cell receptor (beta chain) derives from a study of early T cells in non-severe SARS-CoV-2 infection. Study details: Sequenced material consisted of bulk RNA (from unsorted whole blood), and chains were unpaired.

Unique molecular identifiers were affixed to single, distinct cDNA molecules. TCRdb processed the 5' RACE reads anew with MiXCR; each CDR3 protein has one entry. Among tens of thousands of distinct CDR3 sequences listed, 11% were seen once. The study, taken as a whole, reports: Matching against VDJdb likely underestimated virus-specific expansions, favoring anti-spike CD8.

The table lists this clonotype with a few counts. Its matching antigen is unknown. This CDR3 comprises 17 residues. CDR1 and CDR2 (germline): SGHVS, FNYEAQ. Trimming at V came to 1 base and at J to 4 bases, leaving 11 bases not matched to a gene. This receptor was obtained from an adult who was a healthcare worker with PCR-confirmed SARS-CoV-2 infection or an uninfected control (not recorded which). Sequencing used whole blood. V and J are TRBV7-6 and TRBJ2-5; TRBD2 agrees at 8 bases. In DNA form, the CDR3 reads TGTGCCAGCAGCTTAGGGCCCGGGAGGGCCGGTCGAGAGACCCAGTACTTC. This gives the protein CASSLGPGRAGRETQYF.